This T cell receptor (beta chain) was identified in a study of cytomegalovirus exposure and HLA in healthy donors (dated by TCRdb to 2017 to 2019). Regarding the study in general: An earlier analysis of several hundred of the donors reported about 250 Gb of sequence data and around 120 million unique TCR beta sequences from about 179 million T cells. Alongside the repertoire data, information on donor age, sex, ethnicity and CMV serostatus was compiled. In a later genetic analysis, genome-wide SNP genotypes for about 55% of the 666 donors were used, and that subset was treated as a discovery cohort. Every repertoire in the discovery cohort had been generated on one and the same sequencing platform. The study combined high-throughput TCR immunosequencing, statistical association of individual TCRs with disease status, and machine learning to predict cytomegalovirus infection status. Among the roughly 390 genotyped donors, 81% belonged to the genetic ancestry cluster associated with self-reported Caucasian donors. Class I and class II HLA loci were covered by the typing at four-digit resolution. Rather than drawing on any new phenotypic data, the later analysis identified candidate immune exposures from TCR beta sequences and the way those sequences occurred across donors. Roughly five DR-DQ haplotypes were handled as single units for association and clustering, since linkage in the cohort was strong. To decide whether each TCR beta V gene segment behaved as functional or pseudogenic, an earlier analysis of some 540 of the donors relied on high-throughput TCR beta sequencing. The aim of the study was to test whether cataloging public T cell receptors could identify signatures of past pathogen exposure. Among 398 genotyped donors of the cohort, an average of around 250,000 unique TCR beta nucleotide sequences was sequenced per donor, of which about 18% were non-productive. Besides the first cohort of 550 to 750 subjects, a separate validation cohort made up of roughly 120 different subjects was used. The study used immunosequencing to profile the T cell repertoires of some 600 subjects and linked those repertoires to cytomegalovirus serostatus. Typing coverage varied by locus: about 620-630 donors for A, B, C, DRB1 and DQB1; approximately 500 for DQA1; some 610 for DPA1; about 450 for DPB1. To study patterns of TCR occurrence, a later analysis re-analyzed previously published TCR beta repertoires from 700 or so donors and added high-resolution HLA genotyping. Approximately 300 gigabases of sequencing data and 75 million to 85 million unique TCR sequences made up an early release that covered over 550 HLA-typed donors.

This clone was seen only once. The clone's antigen remains unknown. Nothing much larger sits one base from this clone, and base qualities are not available. Receptor amplification or capture employed the immunoSEQ multiplex PCR assay. The multiplex PCR relied on a mix of 60 forward primers for TCR Vbeta segments and 13 reverse primers for TCR Jbeta segments. A multiplex PCR assay on genomic DNA amplified the CDR3 region of rearranged TCR beta genes. Amplified TCR beta libraries were sequenced as 87-base-pair reads on the Illumina HiSeq System. On the study's bioinformatics: A later analysis counted 75 million to 100 million unique TCR beta chains across the 500 to 850 repertoires, and roughly 10 million of these chains were shared by at least two donors. To remove PCR and sequencing errors, raw reads were error-corrected and collapsed into unique sequences using a nearest-neighbor algorithm that merged closely related sequences. To assign V, D and J gene segments, CDR3 sequences were aligned to IMGT reference sequences. For a sequence to be retained, at least a six-nucleotide match to both a V gene segment and a J gene segment was required. Rearrangements were classified as productive when the CDR3 lacked stop codons and remained in frame with V and J, and all other rearrangements were classified as non-productive. CDR3 was defined according to IMGT convention as the region running from the second conserved V-encoded cysteine to the conserved J-encoded phenylalanine. The earlier analysis of about 500 of the donors excluded sequences that lacked an unambiguous match to a single V gene segment. An earlier analysis of 587 of the donors called V segments functional above 56.7% productive rearrangements and segregating when the between-donor standard deviation exceeded 5%. A statistical classification framework was built to diagnose cytomegalovirus status from the catalog of TCR beta chain sequences. V and J gene assignment, in a later analysis, came from comparing TCR nucleotide sequences with IMGT/GENE-DB human TR gene sequences. The TCRdist pipeline was used in a later analysis to assign CDR3 sequences and most-parsimonious VDJ recombination scenarios. In a later analysis, each TCR beta chain was defined by its CDR3 amino acid sequence together with its V-gene family, and reads lacking a unique V-gene family were excluded. As a way to deal with suspected cross-contamination and a sequencing artifact, a later analysis dropped hundreds of nucleotide sequences that were highly shared and had low generation probability. In a later analysis, a clonal expansion index for each public chain was calculated from normalized within-repertoire ranks of inferred template counts. A later analysis computed generation probabilities with a VDJ recombination model fitted to out-of-frame rearrangements, and checked the results against IGoR. In a later analysis, TCR-TCR, TCR-HLA and TCR-CMV co-occurrence was scored with hypergeometric tests, and a repertoire-size bias correction was applied to TCR pairs. A later analysis estimated false discovery rates by permuting HLA or CMV assignments 20 times. In a later analysis, co-occurring TCRs were grouped using DBSCAN, and TCRdist sequence similarity was added for clustering within HLA-allele-positive subsets. Repertoires with fewer than 30,000 or more than 120,000 public chains, plus five repertoires with anomalous nucleotide sharing, were excluded from co-occurrence clustering. The source is immuneACCESS, and TCRdb retained only in-frame sequences with V and J called. Part of the clones is not carried over; for the studies checked, unresolved V genes explain less than half of this, and the remainder is unexplained. That table gives V, J and clone size, and the DNA gave D and trimming. For this sample the table gives 95,000 to 100,000 clones, of which 60% to 75% were detected only once. The ten largest clonotypes hold roughly 2% of the sample.

The cohort consisted of fewer than 700 healthy bone marrow donors. At the time of sampling, all cohort members were nominally healthy, though unrecorded immune exposures were likely present. The donor tested CMV seronegative and was one of the 352 seronegative cohort members. A peripheral blood sample was collected from each donor, and TCR beta sequencing was performed on peripheral blood mononuclear cells. Genomic DNA was extracted from the blood cell samples with the Qiagen DNeasy Blood Extraction Kit. The paper as a whole reports these results and caveats: A total of fewer than 200 TCR beta chains were listed by the study as associated with cytomegalovirus. CMV serostatus was the only immune exposure information available for the cohort. Most TCR sequences were seen in very few donors, while some public TCRs were found in many individuals. Because HLA typing was missing for some donors at each locus, association tests included only the typed subset. The presence/absence analyses assumed that sequencing depth was roughly uniform across donors, and that assumption may not be true. Compared with equally common non-associated chains, HLA-associated TCR beta chains in a later analysis were more clonally expanded and had lower generation probabilities. A later genetic analysis associated a missense DCLRE1C variant with V-gene and J-gene trimming of TCR beta chains, and an independent cohort replicated the association. Because counts were too low, seventeen rarely observed V segments, including chromosome 9 orphons, were excluded from the earlier analysis of about 500 of the donors. Broadly in line with IMGT annotations, most TCR beta V segments showed up in productive rearrangements about 87% or about 30% of the time in an earlier analysis of approximately 640 of the donors. In this cohort, only TCR beta chains were sequenced, and detectable features were limited by the absence of alpha or paired-chain data. Linkage disequilibrium might explain the correlated functional status among segregating V segments, but an unknown experimental factor could not be ruled out. Specific HLA alleles were associated with over 15,000 TCR beta sequences at a false discovery rate of 0.05 in a later analysis. According to a later analysis, TCR association rates differed among HLA loci, with DRB1 alleles showing the most associated TCRs and HLA-C alleles showing the fewest. A later analysis reported that several top co-occurrence clusters appeared linked to parvovirus B19, influenza, CMV and Epstein-Barr virus. A group of highly shared sequence variants was considered likely to be a technical artifact of the sequencing pipeline. Some IMGT-functional V segments, including TRBV6-2 and TRBV6-3, could not be told apart with the 87-base-pair reads, so those segments were excluded. In vitro tests confirmed that three of the cytomegalovirus-associated TCR beta chains recognize cytomegalovirus antigens. The classifier was reported to diagnose cytomegalovirus status with high specificity and sensitivity in both the original and validation cohorts. It was suggested by the authors that the approach could potentially be generalized to other disease states and immunological phenotypes. In a later analysis, most CMV-associated TCR beta chains were found to appear HLA-restricted, with HLA associations seemingly driven largely by CMV exposure. A further reported finding was that TCR beta sequences accurately predicted the HLA-A and HLA-B alleles for most subjects in the first cohort. Assigning TCR associations to individual alleles was difficult when HLA alleles, especially DR and DQ, strongly co-occurred. In a later genetic analysis, fewer N-insertions in productive TCRs were reported among donors in an Asian-associated ancestry cluster than the roughly 700-donor mean.

The CDR3, from cysteine to phenylalanine, totals 14 residues. Of the read, only the CDR3 DNA is kept; its 42 bases are in frame from base 1. The germline V gene (reference sequence) yields GTSNPN for CDR1 and SVGIG for CDR2. V is cut by 4 bases and J by 4 bases, and the space between the germline ends is 16 bases. Rearrangement joined TRBV30 to TRBJ1-1, and possibly TRBD1, on 5 matching bases. The sequence came from a woman between 40 and 55 years old in good health and CMV-seronegative. Sequencing was carried out using PBMCs. The CDR3 protein is CAWTMKQGFTEAFF. The DNA reads as follows: TGTGCCTGGACTATGAAGCAGGGTTTCACTGAAGCTTTCTTT.